These 19 T cell receptor beta chains share one sample of origin, sequenced in a study of spatial heterogeneity in lung cancer. TCRdb re-called the 5' RACE reads with MiXCR, one entry per CDR3 protein. The data contain roughly 79,000 distinct CDR3 sequences, roughly 13% of them singletons. The sample's time point: sample taken at primary tumor resection. Whole RNA from tumor, nontumor lung or frozen PBMC was sequenced unsorted. Sequences were derived from PBMCs, sampled at surgery. The receptor set was obtained from a male donor with early-stage non-small cell lung cancer.

The chain combines TRBV6-1 with TRBJ2-7; TRBD2 is a possible D gene (7 bases). The germline CDR1 and CDR2 sequences are MNHNS and SASEGT. V gave up 10 bases and J gave up 5 bases, with 21 bases separating them. The CDR3 has 14 amino acids. CDR3 in DNA: TGTGCCACCCATGGAGTCGCGGGGGCCGACGAGCAGTACTTC. It codes for CATHGVAGADEQYF.

The table lists this clonotype with many counts. This chain links TRBV30 with TRBJ1-1; TRBD1 aligns across 8 bases. The CDR3 loop spans 13 amino acids. Germline V CDR1 and CDR2: GTSNPN, SVGIG (reference sequence). Unmatched junction bases numbered 6, after V lost 7 bases and J lost 2 bases. CDR3 sequence: CASDRGSNTEAFF. CDR3 coding DNA: TGTGCCTCCGACAGGGGTAGTAACACTGAAGCTTTCTTT. The whole variable domain, filled in from reference TRBV30 and TRBJ1-1, reads SQTIHQWPATLVQPVGSPLSLECTVEGTSNPNLYWYRQAAGRGLQLLFYSVGIGQISSEVPQNLSASRPQDRQFILSSKKLLLSDSGFYLCASDRGSNTEAFFGQGTRLTVV.

This clonotype was seen ten or more times. The gene calls are TRBV7-8 and TRBJ1-1; D unclear. This CDR3 has 12 amino acids. Germline-derived CDR1 and CDR2 are SGHVS and FQNEAQ. Trimming cost V 3 bases and J 0 bases, with 2 bases left between them. CDR3 loop: CASSFLNTEAFF. The CDR3, as DNA: TGTGCCAGCAGCTTCCTGAACACTGAAGCTTTCTTT.

This clonotype was counted a few times. V gene TRBV10-3 combines with J gene TRBJ2-2; D may match TRBD1 or TRBD2 (6 bases each). CDR1 ENHRY and CDR2 SYGVKD come from the germline V gene. Deletions cut 0 bases from V and 4 bases from J, with 24 bases between. The CDR3 sequence is 20 residues long. The CDR3 spells CAISESASTGTAGGTGELFF. In DNA, the CDR3 is TGTGCCATCAGTGAGTCGGCGTCAACAGGGACCGCCGGGGGCACCGGGGAGCTGTTTTTT.

The chain combines TRBV7-6 with TRBJ2-7; no definite D call. V was trimmed by 0 bases and J by 1 base, leaving 13 bases between them. The CDR3 is made up of 16 amino acids. In germline, CDR1 is SGHVS, CDR2 FNYEAQ. The chain's CDR3 is CASSLALGAGSYEQYF. The CDR3 DNA reads TGTGCCAGCAGCTTAGCGCTAGGTGCTGGGTCCTACGAGCAGTACTTC. The variable domain in full, completed from reference TRBV7-6 and TRBJ2-7, reads GAGVSQSPRYKVTKRGQDVALRCDPISGHVSLYWYRQALGQGPEFLTYFNYEAQQDKSGLPNDRFSAERPEGSISTLTIQRTEQRDSAMYRCASSLALGAGSYEQYFGPGTRLTVT.

The chain has TRBV23-1 and TRBJ2-7; D may be TRBD2 (6 bases). TRBV23-1 is assigned to the ORF class and has an uncertain function. V lost 4 bases and J 3 bases, leaving 16 bases between the germline ends. The CDR3 contains 15 residues. CDR3 in amino acids: CASSPWRDGDYEQYF. The CDR3 nucleotides read TGCGCCAGCAGTCCTTGGAGGGACGGAGACTACGAGCAGTACTTC.

This clonotype was seen many times. The gene calls are TRBV20-1 and TRBJ2-7; D gene unclear. The CDR3 length is 11 residues. Germline assignment: CDR1 DFQATT and CDR2 SNEGSKA (reference sequence). Trimming shortened V by 2 bases and J by 4 bases, and 6 bases separated the two germline ends. In DNA, the CDR3 is TGCAGTGCTAGAACTACTTACGAGCAGTACTTC. Its protein is CSARTTYEQYF.

This clonotype was seen a handful of times. The chain uses TRBV20-1 and TRBJ1-1; TRBD1 agrees at 9 bases. Trimming removed 5 bases from V and 4 bases from J; junction bases left unmatched: 8. The CDR3 covers 14 residues. Germline CDR1 reads DFQATT; CDR2 reads SNEGSKA (reference sequence). CDR3 nucleotides: TGCAGTGCTTATACCGGGACAGGGACCACTGAAGCTTTCTTT. Translating gives CSAYTGTGTTEAFF.

Only a few counts were recorded for this clonotype. J is TRBJ2-7 and V is TRBV7-6; D gene unclear. CDR1 is SGHVS, CDR2 FNYEAQ, per germline. The CDR3 runs 13 residues. V was shortened by 4 bases and J by 2 bases, with 9 bases between the two germline ends. This CDR3 is CASSSGPTYEQYF. The CDR3 DNA follows: TGTGCCAGCAGCTCCGGACCAACCTACGAGCAGTACTTC.

The rearrangement uses TRBV4-1 and TRBJ1-5; 11 bases match TRBD1. Germline CDR1 MGHRA, CDR2 YSYEKL. After removal of 0 bases from V and 6 bases from J, the junction contained 1 base not matched to a gene. The length of the CDR3 is 15 residues. The chain's CDR3 is CASSQDGQGAQPQHF. The CDR3 DNA is TGCGCCAGCAGCCAAGATGGACAGGGGGCTCAGCCCCAGCATTTT.

V gene TRBV12-3 or TRBV12-4 combines with J gene TRBJ2-1; D may be TRBD2 (5 bases). Between the trimmed V and J ends, which lost 6 bases and 8 bases, there was a span of 11 bases. The CDR3 has 12 residues. The chain's CDR3 is CASSPGGDEQFF. Here the CDR3 DNA reads TGTGCCAGCAGCCCTGGAGGAGATGAGCAGTTCTTC.

This clonotype was found many times. The chain combines TRBV4-2 with TRBJ2-1; TRBD2 agrees at 8 bases. V shed 1 base, J shed 6 bases, and the junction held 8 bases outside the gene matches. The CDR3 length is 16 residues. The germline CDR1 and CDR2 sequences are LGHNA and YNFKEQ. The CDR3 nucleotides are TGTGCCAGCAGCCAAGGCGCGGGGGGACCCCTCAATGAGCAGTTCTTC. This codes for CASSQGAGGPLNEQFF.

This clonotype was seen more than once but under ten times. The genes are TRBV7-3 and TRBJ2-3, with 9 bases matching TRBD2. Unmatched junction bases numbered 5, after V lost 4 bases and J lost 3 bases. Looked up from germline, CDR1 is SGHTA and CDR2 is FQGTGA. The CDR3 has 15 residues. The CDR3 loop reads CASSSGTSKTDTQYF. The CDR3 nucleotides read TGTGCCAGCAGCTCGGGGACTAGCAAAACAGATACGCAGTATTTT. Full variable domain (rest looked up from reference TRBV7-3 and TRBJ2-3): GAGVSQTPSNKVTEKGKYVELRCDPISGHTALYWYRQSLGQGPEFLIYFQGTGAADDSGLPNDRFFAVRPEGSVSTLKIQRTERGDSAVYLCASSSGTSKTDTQYFGPGTRLTVL.

Only a few counts were recorded for this clonotype. The rearrangement uses TRBV12-3 or TRBV12-4 and TRBJ2-5, with D tentatively TRBD1 (5 bases). CDR3 length equals 16 residues. V lost 5 bases and J lost 6, with 22 bases in between. The CDR3 DNA reads as TGTGCCAGCAGTCCCAGGGTGTGGGGCAGAATGAAGACCCAGTACTTC. It specifies CASSPRVWGRMKTQYF.

This clonotype has ten or more counts. The chain employs TRBV11-2 and TRBJ1-5, with D maybe TRBD1 (5 bases). The CDR3 is 17 amino acids. Trimming left V 3 bases short and J 2 bases short, with 17 bases between. The germline V gene encodes CDR1 SGHAT and CDR2 FQNNGV. In DNA form, the CDR3 reads TGTGCCAGCAGCTTGCCACCGGGACCCTGGGGCAATCAGCCCCAGCATTTT. Its translation is CASSLPPGPWGNQPQHF.

This clonotype appeared a few times. The chain couples TRBV4-1 to TRBJ2-2; no clear D. The CDR3 consists of 14 residues. The V and J ends lost 0 bases and 7 bases respectively, with 9 bases between them. From germline, CDR1 is MGHRA and CDR2 YSYEKL. The CDR3 DNA is TGCGCCAGCAGCCAAGATCAAGAGAACGGGGAGCTGTTTTTT. Translating gives CASSQDQENGELFF.

The sample holds many counts of this clonotype. This sequence joins TRBV20-1 and TRBJ1-1; 8 positions match TRBD1. The trim removed 3 bases at V and 4 bases at J, leaving 10 bases unmatched. This CDR3 region has 15 residues. Germline V CDR1 and CDR2: DFQATT, SNEGSKA (reference sequence). The CDR3 DNA follows: TGCAGTGCTAGGAGGCCAGGGGGCGCGGGCACTGAAGCTTTCTTT. Residues: CSARRPGGAGTEAFF.

This chain joins TRBV6-1 and TRBJ1-1; possibly TRBD1 for D (5 bases). The V and J ends lost 3 bases and 5 bases respectively, with 19 bases between them. Looked up from germline, CDR1 is MNHNS and CDR2 is SASEGT. The length of the CDR3 is 16 residues. CDR3 protein: CASSEPGTGRETEAFF. Written as DNA, the CDR3 is TGTGCCAGCAGTGAGCCGGGGACTGGACGGGAGACTGAAGCTTTCTTT.

V and J are TRBV7-9 and TRBJ1-1, with a tentative D call TRBD1 (5 bases). V lost 3 bases, J lost 2 bases, and 10 bases lay in between. The CDR3 extends over 14 amino acids. Germline CDR1 and CDR2: SEHNR and FQNEAQ (reference sequence). The CDR3 loop is CASSFSTDNTEAFF. CDR3 nucleotides: TGTGCCAGCAGCTTTTCGACAGACAACACTGAAGCTTTCTTT.